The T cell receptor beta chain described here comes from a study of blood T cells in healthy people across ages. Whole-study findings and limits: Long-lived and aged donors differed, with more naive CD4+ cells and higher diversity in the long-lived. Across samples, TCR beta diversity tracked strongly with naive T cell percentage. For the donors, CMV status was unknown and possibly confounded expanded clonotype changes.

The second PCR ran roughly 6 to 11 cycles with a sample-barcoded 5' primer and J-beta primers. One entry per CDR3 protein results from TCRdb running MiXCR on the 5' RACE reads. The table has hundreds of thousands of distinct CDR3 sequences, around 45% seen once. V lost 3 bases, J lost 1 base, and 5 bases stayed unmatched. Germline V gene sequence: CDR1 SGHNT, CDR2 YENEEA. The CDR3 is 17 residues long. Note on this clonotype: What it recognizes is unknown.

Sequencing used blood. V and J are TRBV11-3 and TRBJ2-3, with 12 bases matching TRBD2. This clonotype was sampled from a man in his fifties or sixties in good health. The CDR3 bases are TGTGCCAGCAGCTTGGGCCGGACTAGCGGGGGCACAGATACGCAGTATTTT. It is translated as CASSLGRTSGGTDTQYF.